This TCR beta chain comes out of a study of shared clonotypes between healthy human individuals. The V and J ends lost 6 bases and 3 bases respectively, with 12 bases between them. This CDR3 region has 14 residues. Germline-derived CDR1 and CDR2 are MNHEY and SVGAGI. Overall study findings and caveats: There were few donors, and this limited the genetic and exposure-history diversity represented.

Recent vaccinations or acute infections were absent in the healthy HIV-negative adult donors. Source study methods: ImmunoSEQ yielded junction-only sequences lacking quality scores, so filtering differed. TCRdb's copy holds only in-frame clones and misses some; the assay was immunoSEQ multiplex PCR. D and trimming come from the DNA, and the V and J calls and clone size come from that table. The table records hundreds of thousands of clones, about two thirds of them present only once. About this clone: Its antigen is still unknown.

The rearrangement uses TRBV6-5 and TRBJ1-5; a weak D match, TRBD1 (5 bases). Material for sequencing was memory CD4+ T cells sorted from blood. Subset in this sample: CD45RA-negative fraction. This receptor was obtained from a woman aged 30 to 39 in good health. CDR3 DNA sequence: TGTGCCAGCAGCCCCGGGACGTTCAATCAGCCCCAGCATTTT. As protein: CASSPGTFNQPQHF.